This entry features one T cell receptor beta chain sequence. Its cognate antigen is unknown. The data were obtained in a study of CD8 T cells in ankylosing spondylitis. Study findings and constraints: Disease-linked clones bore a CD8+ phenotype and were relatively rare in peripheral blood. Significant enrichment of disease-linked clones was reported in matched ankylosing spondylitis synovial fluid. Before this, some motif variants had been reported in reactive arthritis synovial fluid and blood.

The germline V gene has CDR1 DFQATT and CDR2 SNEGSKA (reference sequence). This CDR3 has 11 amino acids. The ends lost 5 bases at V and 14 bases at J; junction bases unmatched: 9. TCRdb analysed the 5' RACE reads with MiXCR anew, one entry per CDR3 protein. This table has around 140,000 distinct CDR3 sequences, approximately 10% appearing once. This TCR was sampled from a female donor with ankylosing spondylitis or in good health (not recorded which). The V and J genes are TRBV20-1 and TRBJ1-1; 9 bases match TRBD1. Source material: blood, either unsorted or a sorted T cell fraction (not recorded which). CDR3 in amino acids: CSAATGTGPFF. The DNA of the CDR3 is TGCAGTGCTGCAACCGGGACAGGGCCCTTCTTT.